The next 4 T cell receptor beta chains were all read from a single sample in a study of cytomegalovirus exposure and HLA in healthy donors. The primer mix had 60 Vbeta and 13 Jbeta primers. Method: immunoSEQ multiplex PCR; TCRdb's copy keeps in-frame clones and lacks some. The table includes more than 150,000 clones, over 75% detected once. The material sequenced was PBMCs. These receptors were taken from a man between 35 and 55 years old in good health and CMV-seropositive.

The CDR3: CASSFSGTGGNTIYF. CDR3 nucleotides: TGTGCCAGCAGCTTCAGTGGAACCGGGGGAAACACCATATATTTT. This chain uses TRBV7-9 with TRBJ1-3; no firm D call. CDR3 length equals 15 residues. Per germline, CDR1 SEHNR and CDR2 FQNEAQ (reference sequence). Trimming stripped 3 bases from V and 4 bases from J, with 13 bases between.

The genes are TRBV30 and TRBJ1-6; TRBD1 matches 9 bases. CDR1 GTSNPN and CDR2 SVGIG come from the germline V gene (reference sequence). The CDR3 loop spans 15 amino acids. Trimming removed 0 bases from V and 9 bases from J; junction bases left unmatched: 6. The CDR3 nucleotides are TGTGCCTGGAGTGTCGACAGGGGGAAAGGTTCACCCCTCCACTTT. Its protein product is CAWSVDRGKGSPLHF.

The CDR3 region is CASSRLTGRLSYEQYF. CDR3 nucleotide sequence: TGTGCCAGCAGTCGGTTAACAGGGCGGCTCTCCTACGAGCAGTACTTC. The rearrangement links TRBV27 to TRBJ2-7, with D tentatively TRBD1 (6 bases). V lost 5 bases and J 0 bases, leaving 17 bases between the germline ends. CDR3 length: 16 residues. Germline V gene sequence: CDR1 MNHEY, CDR2 SMNVEV (reference sequence).

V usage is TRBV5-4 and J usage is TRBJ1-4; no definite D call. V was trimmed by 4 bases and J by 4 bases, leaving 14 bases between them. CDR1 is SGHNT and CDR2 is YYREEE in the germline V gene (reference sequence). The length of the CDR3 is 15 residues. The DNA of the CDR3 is TGTGCCAGCAGCACGGCGGCAGCTAATAATGAAAAACTGTTTTTT. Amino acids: CASSTAAANNEKLFF.